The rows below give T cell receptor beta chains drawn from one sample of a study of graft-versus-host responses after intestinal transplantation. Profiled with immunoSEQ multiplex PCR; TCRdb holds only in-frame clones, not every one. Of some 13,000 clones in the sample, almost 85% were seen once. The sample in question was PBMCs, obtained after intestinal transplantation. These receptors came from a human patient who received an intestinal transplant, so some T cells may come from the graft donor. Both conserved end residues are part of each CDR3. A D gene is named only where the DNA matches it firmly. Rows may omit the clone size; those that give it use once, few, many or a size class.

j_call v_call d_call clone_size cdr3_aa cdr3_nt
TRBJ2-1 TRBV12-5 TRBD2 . CASGPLSGATYNEQFF TGTGCTAGTGGTCCCCTCAGCGGGGCGACCTACAATGAGCAGTTCTTC
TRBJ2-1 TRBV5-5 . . CASSPEDSYNEQFF TGTGCCAGCAGCCCCGAGGACAGCTACAATGAGCAGTTCTTC
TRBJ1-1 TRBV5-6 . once CASSLVQATEAFF TGTGCCAGCAGCTTGGTCCAGGCAACTGAAGCTTTCTTT
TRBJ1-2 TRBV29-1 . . CSVADSRYGYTF TGCAGCGTTGCGGACAGTCGGTATGGCTACACCTTC
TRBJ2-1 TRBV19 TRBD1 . CASSFPGQGNEQFF TGTGCCAGTAGTTTTCCGGGACAGGGGAATGAGCAGTTCTTC
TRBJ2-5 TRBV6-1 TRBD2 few CASSETPPGLAGGVETQYF TGTGCCAGCAGTGAAACACCCCCTGGACTAGCGGGAGGGGTGGAGACCCAGTACTTC
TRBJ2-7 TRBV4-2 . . CASSQEVGSSYEQYF TGTGCCAGCAGCCAAGAGGTGGGCTCCTCCTACGAGCAGTACTTC
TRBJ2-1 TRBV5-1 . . CASHEPGPLNEQFF TGCGCCAGTCACGAGCCCGGACCACTCAATGAGCAGTTCTTC
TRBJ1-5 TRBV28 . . CASSSALFNQPQHF TGTGCCAGCAGTTCAGCCTTATTCAATCAGCCCCAGCATTTT
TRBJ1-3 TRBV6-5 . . CASVSFRNTIYF TGTGCAAGTGTGTCCTTCAGAAACACCATATATTTT
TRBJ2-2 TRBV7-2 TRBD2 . CASSLLAGESNLYTGELFF TGTGCCAGCAGCCTCCTAGCGGGAGAATCGAATTTATACACCGGGGAGCTGTTTTTT
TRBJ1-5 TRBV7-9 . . CASTQGLGGNQPQHF TGTGCCAGCACCCAGGGTTTAGGCGGCAATCAGCCCCAGCATTTT
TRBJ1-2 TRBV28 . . CASWGAGRGTLNYGYTF TGCGCCAGCTGGGGGGCGGGGAGGGGGACTCTAAACTATGGCTACACCTTC
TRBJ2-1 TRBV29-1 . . CSVVGAGKFDEQFF TGCAGCGTTGTCGGGGCAGGGAAGTTCGATGAGCAGTTCTTC
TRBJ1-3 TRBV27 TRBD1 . CASSSNRGNSGNTIYF TGTGCCAGCAGTTCCAACAGGGGCAACTCTGGAAACACCATATATTTT
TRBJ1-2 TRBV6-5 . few CASSPASYGYTF TGTGCCAGCAGCCCCGCTTCCTATGGCTACACCTTC
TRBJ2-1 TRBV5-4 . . CASSFTGQGEQFF TGTGCCAGCAGCTTTACGGGGCAAGGTGAGCAGTTCTTC
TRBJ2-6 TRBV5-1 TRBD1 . CASSRLRASGTGGSGANVLTF TGCGCCAGCAGCAGATTGCGCGCCTCCGGGACAGGGGGCTCTGGGGCCAACGTCCTGACTTTC
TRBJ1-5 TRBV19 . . CASSILLPQPQHF TGTGCCAGTAGTATTCTTTTGCCTCAGCCCCAGCATTTT
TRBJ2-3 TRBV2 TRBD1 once CASTGGRATLSTDTQYF TGTGCCAGCACAGGGGGCAGGGCCACCCTTAGCACAGATACGCAGTATTTT
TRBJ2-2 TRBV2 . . CASCWFASSNTGELFF TGTGCCAGCTGTTGGTTCGCTAGCAGTAACACCGGGGAGCTGTTTTTT
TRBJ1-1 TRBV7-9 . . CASSPRGDTEAFF TGTGCCAGCAGCCCACGGGGGGACACTGAAGCTTTCTTT
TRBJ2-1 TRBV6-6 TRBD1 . CASWDRASYNEQFF TGTGCCAGCTGGGACAGGGCCTCCTACAATGAGCAGTTCTTC
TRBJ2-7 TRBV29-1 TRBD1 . CSVEDDRGDSGQYF TGCAGCGTCGAAGATGACAGGGGCGACTCGGGGCAGTACTTC
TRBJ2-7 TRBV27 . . CASKSGLGAKGRDEQYF TGTGCCAGCAAGAGCGGTTTGGGGGCCAAGGGGAGAGACGAGCAGTACTTC
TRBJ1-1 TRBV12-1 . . CASRTTGTGTGRTEAFF TGTGCCAGCAGAACTACCGGTACCGGGACAGGGCGGACCGAAGCTTTCTTT
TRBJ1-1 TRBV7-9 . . CASSSRGVAEAFF TGTGCCAGCAGCTCCCGGGGGGTGGCTGAAGCTTTCTTT
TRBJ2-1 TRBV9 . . CASSGLGGAVGNEQFF TGTGCCAGCAGCGGTCTAGGAGGGGCCGTGGGGAATGAGCAGTTCTTC
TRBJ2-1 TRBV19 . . CASSIGGRGEQFF TGTGCCAGTAGTATAGGTGGCCGGGGGGAGCAGTTCTTC
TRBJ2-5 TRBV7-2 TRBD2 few CASSLDSLAVTQYF TGTGCCAGCAGCTTAGACAGTCTAGCGGTTACCCAGTACTTC
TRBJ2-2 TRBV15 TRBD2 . CATSRGLAGTGELFF TGTGCCACCAGCAGAGGACTAGCGGGTACCGGGGAGCTGTTTTTT
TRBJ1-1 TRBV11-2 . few CASSSGQPLGNTEAFF TGTGCCAGCAGCTCCGGACAGCCGCTGGGGAACACTGAAGCTTTCTTT
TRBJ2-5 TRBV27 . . CASSLWYSLEETQYF TGTGCCAGCAGTTTATGGTACAGTCTGGAGGAGACCCAGTACTTC
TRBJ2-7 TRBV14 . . CASSQSLYEQYF TGTGCCAGCAGCCAATCATTATACGAGCAGTACTTC
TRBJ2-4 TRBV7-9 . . CASSRDAGRGIQYF TGTGCCAGCAGCAGGGACGCCGGCCGGGGCATTCAGTACTTC
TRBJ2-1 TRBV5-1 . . CASSPGGEYRDEQFF TGCGCCAGCAGCCCTGGAGGCGAATATAGGGATGAGCAGTTCTTC
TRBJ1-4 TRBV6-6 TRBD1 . CASGQGVGEKLFF TGTGCCAGCGGACAGGGTGTAGGTGAAAAACTGTTTTTT
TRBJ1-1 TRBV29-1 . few CSVDRGSTEAFF TGCAGCGTTGATCGGGGGAGCACTGAAGCTTTCTTT
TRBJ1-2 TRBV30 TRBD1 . CASRTGGLEGYTF TGTGCCTCACGGACAGGGGGTTTGGAAGGCTACACCTTC
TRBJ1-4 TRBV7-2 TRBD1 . CASSWRQGLGELFF TGTGCCAGCAGCTGGAGACAGGGCTTAGGGGAACTGTTTTTT
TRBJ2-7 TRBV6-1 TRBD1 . CASSGRQGPYEQYF TGTGCCAGCAGTGGGAGACAGGGTCCCTACGAGCAGTACTTC
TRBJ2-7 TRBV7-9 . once CASSREQYEQYF TGTGCCAGCAGCCGAGAACAGTACGAGCAGTACTTC
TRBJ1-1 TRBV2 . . CASSWDADTEAFF TGTGCCAGCAGTTGGGACGCCGACACTGAAGCTTTCTTT
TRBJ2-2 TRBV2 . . CASSFTQTGELFF TGTGCCAGCAGTTTTACCCAAACCGGGGAGCTGTTTTTT
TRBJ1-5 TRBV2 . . CASSPDTRLYSNQPQHF TGTGCCAGCAGCCCGGACACTAGATTATATAGCAATCAGCCCCAGCATTTT
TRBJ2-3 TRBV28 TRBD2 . CATKREALTDTQYF TGTGCCACTAAGCGGGAGGCACTCACAGATACGCAGTATTTT
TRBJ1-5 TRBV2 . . CASSGLGGRSNQPQHF TGTGCCAGCAGTGGTTTGGGGGGTAGGAGCAATCAGCCCCAGCATTTT
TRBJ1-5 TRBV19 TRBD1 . CASRGQGRQPQHF TGTGCCAGTAGGGGACAGGGGAGGCAGCCCCAGCATTTT
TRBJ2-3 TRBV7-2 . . CASSFPGPPGDTQYF TGTGCCAGCAGCTTTCCGGGTCCCCCGGGAGATACGCAGTATTTT
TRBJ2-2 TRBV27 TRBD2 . CASTHLLGAGSANTGELFF TGTGCCAGCACCCACCTGCTAGGAGCGGGGAGTGCGAACACCGGGGAGCTGTTTTTT
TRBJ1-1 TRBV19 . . CASSLWGNTEAFF TGTGCCAGTAGCCTTTGGGGGAACACTGAAGCTTTCTTT
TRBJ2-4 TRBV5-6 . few CASSRGTVGNIQYF TGTGCCAGCAGCAGGGGGACGGTAGGGAACATTCAGTACTTC
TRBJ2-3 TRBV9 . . CASSVAGVGPDTQYF TGTGCCAGCAGCGTAGCCGGAGTAGGCCCAGATACGCAGTATTTT
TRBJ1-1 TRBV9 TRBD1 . CASSPGGGQVFF TGTGCCAGCAGCCCAGGGGGGGGACAGGTTTTCTTT
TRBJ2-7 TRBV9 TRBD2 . CASSVGGLALGPTYEQYF TGTGCCAGCAGCGTAGGTGGACTAGCGTTAGGGCCTACCTACGAGCAGTACTTC
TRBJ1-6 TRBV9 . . CASSVRVDSPLHF TGTGCCAGCAGCGTTCGGGTGGATTCACCCCTCCACTTT
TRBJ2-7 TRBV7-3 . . CASSLTVETSYEQYF TGTGCCAGCAGCTTAACCGTAGAGACTTCCTACGAGCAGTACTTC
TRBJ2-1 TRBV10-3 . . CAISEDAGRRSYNEQFF TGTGCCATCAGTGAAGACGCCGGACGCCGCTCCTACAATGAGCAGTTCTTC
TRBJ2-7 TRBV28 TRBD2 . CASSFQRLAGVSYEQYF TGTGCCAGCAGTTTCCAACGACTAGCGGGAGTTTCTTACGAGCAGTACTTC
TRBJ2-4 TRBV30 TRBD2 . CAWSVLAGGINIQYF TGTGCCTGGAGTGTACTAGCGGGAGGGATAAACATTCAGTACTTC